The TCR beta chain under discussion was sequenced for a study of blood T cell repertoires in COVID-19. CDR3 length: 13 amino acids. V was pared by 6 bases and J by 5 bases, with 13 bases between. In the authors' workflow: Amplification from reference gene primers served as the basis for estimated nucleated cell counts. The assay was immunoSEQ multiplex PCR, and TCRdb's table has in-frame clones only and misses some. V and J calls plus clone size are reproduced from that table; the DNA served to infer D and trimming. The sample records 150,000 or so clones, 85% to 90% being singletons. This TCR came from a man in his late teens or twenties with COVID-19, enrolled during active disease. V gene TRBV12-3 or TRBV12-4 combines with J gene TRBJ1-1, with D perhaps matching TRBD1 (6 bases). Material: peripheral blood. As DNA, the CDR3 is TGTGCCAGCAGGGGGGGGCAGCTTACTGAAGCTTTCTTT. This codes for CASRGGQLTEAFF.